These T cell receptor beta chains were read from a single sample in a study of T-cell memory formation after mild COVID-19. Using its own MiXCR run on the 5' RACE reads, TCRdb lists one record per CDR3 protein. The sample lists 530,000 or so distinct CDR3 sequences; around 16% were seen once. The source material was PBMCs or a T cell subset sorted from them (not recorded which). The receptors here all came from an adult woman who had mild COVID-19 (a few samples of this study predate the infection). Cell type and time point are not known. Both conserved end residues are part of each CDR3. A D gene is named only where the DNA matches it firmly. Only part of the rows carry a size: once, few, many, or a class if the clone is expanded.

TRBJ2-6,few,-,TRBV11-3,CASSFDGIQSSGANVLTF,TGTGCCAGCAGCTTCGACGGAATACAGAGCTCTGGGGCCAACGTCCTGACTTTC
TRBJ1-6,few,-,TRBV6-2/TRBV6-3,CASSYGWTNSPLHF,TGTGCCAGCAGTTACGGTTGGACGAATTCACCCCTCCACTTT
TRBJ1-2,-,-,TRBV21-1,CASSKEGGYTF,TGTGCCAGCAGCAAAGAGGGCGGCTACACCTTC
TRBJ1-2,-,-,TRBV27,CASSPGAGLGGYTF,TGTGCCAGCAGTCCGGGGGCAGGGTTAGGTGGCTACACCTTC
TRBJ1-4,-,-,TRBV12-3/TRBV12-4,CASSLLGANEKLFF,TGTGCCAGCAGTTTGCTCGGGGCAAATGAAAAACTGTTTTTT
TRBJ2-7,-,TRBD2,TRBV14,CASSQGLAGF,TGTGCCAGCAGCCAGGGACTAGCGGGCTTC
TRBJ1-1,-,-,TRBV20-1,CSAPDSSGNTEAFF,TGCAGTGCTCCGGACAGTTCCGGGAACACTGAAGCTTTCTTT
TRBJ2-3,few,TRBD2,TRBV12-3/TRBV12-4,CASSSFSGRAEDTQYF,TGTGCCAGCAGCTCCTTCAGCGGGAGGGCCGAAGATACGCAGTATTTT
TRBJ2-1,many,-,TRBV12-3/TRBV12-4,CASSLTLNEQFF,TGTGCCAGCAGTCTGACACTAAATGAGCAGTTCTTC
TRBJ1-1,-,TRBD1,TRBV5-5,CASSRTGGLWNTEAFF,TGTGCCAGCAGTCGGACAGGGGGATTATGGAACACTGAAGCTTTCTTT
TRBJ1-1,-,-,TRBV7-8,CASSYGQKGTEAFF,TGTGCCAGCAGCTATGGACAGAAGGGCACTGAAGCTTTCTTT
TRBJ2-5,-,TRBD1,TRBV20-1,CSARDGTGGQETQYF,TGCAGTGCTAGAGATGGGACAGGGGGCCAAGAGACCCAGTACTTC